The TCR beta chain described here comes from a study of cytomegalovirus exposure and HLA in healthy donors. The germline CDR1 and CDR2 sequences are SGHVS and FNYEAQ. The CDR3 extends over 15 amino acids. V dropped 1 base and J dropped 8; count of bases not matched to a gene: 6. PCR amplification relied on 60 Vbeta primers (plus 13 Jbeta primers). Generated by immunoSEQ multiplex PCR, the TCRdb table keeps only in-frame clones and is missing some. The table lists approximately 170,000 clones, roughly four fifths of them singletons. The clonotype originates from a man in his forties or fifties in good health and CMV-seropositive. The sample taken for sequencing was PBMCs. The chain uses TRBV7-6 and TRBJ2-1; TRBD2 agrees at 9 bases. The CDR3 reads CASSLDLAGSYEQFF. CDR3 nucleotides: TGTGCCAGCAGCTTAGACCTAGCGGGATCTTATGAGCAGTTCTTC. The whole variable domain, remainder taken from reference TRBV7-6 and TRBJ2-1, is GAGVSQSPRYKVTKRGQDVALRCDPISGHVSLYWYRQALGQGPEFLTYFNYEAQQDKSGLPNDRFSAERPEGSISTLTIQRTEQRDSAMYRCASSLDLAGSYEQFFGPGTRLTVL.